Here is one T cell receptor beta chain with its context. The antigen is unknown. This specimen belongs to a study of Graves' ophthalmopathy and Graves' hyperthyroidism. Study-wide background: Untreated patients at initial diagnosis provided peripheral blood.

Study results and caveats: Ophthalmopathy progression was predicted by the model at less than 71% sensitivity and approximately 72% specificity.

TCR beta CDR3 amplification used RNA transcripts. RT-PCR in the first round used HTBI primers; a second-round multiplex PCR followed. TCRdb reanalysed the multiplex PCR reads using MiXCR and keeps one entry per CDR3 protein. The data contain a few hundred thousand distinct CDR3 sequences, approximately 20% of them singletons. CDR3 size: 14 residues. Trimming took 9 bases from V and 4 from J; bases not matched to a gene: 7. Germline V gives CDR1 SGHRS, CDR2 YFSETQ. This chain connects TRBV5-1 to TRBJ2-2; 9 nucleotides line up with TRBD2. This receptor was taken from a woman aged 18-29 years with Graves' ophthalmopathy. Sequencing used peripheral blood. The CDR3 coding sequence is TGCGCCACTAGCGGGACCTCGGGCACCGGGGAGCTGTTTTTT. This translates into CATSGTSGTGELFF.